These 23 T cell receptor beta chains were all obtained from the same sample, sequenced in a study of CD8 T cell repertoires and HIV-1 epitope variants. The method was immunoSEQ multiplex PCR; TCRdb's version includes in-frame clones alone and lacks a portion of them. The data hold about 4,600 clones, with roughly three fifths observed a single time. Their recognized antigens are unknown. What was sequenced was cultured CD8+ T cells derived from PBMCs. These receptors were taken from a male donor with HIV.

In this sample, this clone turned up a few times. The chain uses TRBV28 and TRBJ2-1; TRBD2 agrees at 7 bases. Germline V lookup: CDR1 MDHEN, CDR2 SYDVKM. V was pared by 6 bases and J by 15 bases, with 11 bases of the junction left unmatched. This CDR3 has 12 residues. The CDR3 here is CASSRGSGDGFF. The CDR3 DNA reads TGTGCCAGCAGCCGGGGGAGCGGGGATGGGTTCTTC.

This rearrangement joins TRBV7-9 to TRBJ2-1, with 8 bases aligning to TRBD1. With 5 bases clipped from V and 5 bases from J, the junction kept 8 bases outside the gene matches. Per germline, CDR1 SEHNR and CDR2 FQNEAQ (reference sequence). There are 15 residues in the CDR3. For the CDR3, the DNA is TGTGCCAGCAGCCCCGGACAGGGAGCGGACAATGAGCAGTTCTTC. This sequence encodes CASSPGQGADNEQFF.

A single count supports this clone. Here the CDR3 DNA reads TGCAGCGTTGAAGGAGGGGGTCAGAGGGACTACGAGCAGTACTTC. Translated: CSVEGGGQRDYEQYF. V usage is TRBV29-1 and J usage is TRBJ2-7; a possible D gene is TRBD1 (6 bases). The CDR3 extends over 15 amino acids. The V and J ends lost 1 base and 3 bases respectively, with 16 bases between them. Germline V gene data show CDR1 as SQVTM and CDR2 as ANQGSEA.

The chain is built from TRBV7-9 and TRBJ2-1; tentatively, D is TRBD2 (6 bases). The V end lost 7 bases, the J end lost 5 bases, and 21 bases lay between the germline ends. This CDR3 has 16 amino acids. Germline CDR1 and CDR2: SEHNR and FQNEAQ (reference sequence). CDR3 bases: TGTGCCAGCAACTTTCTACTGATAGCGGCGGACAATGAGCAGTTCTTC. Translation: CASNFLLIAADNEQFF.

The chain is built from TRBV19 and TRBJ2-1, with 12 bases aligning to TRBD2. The CDR3 contains 16 residues. Losses at the gene ends were 2 bases for V and 2 bases for J; bases not matched to a gene: 1. The V gene's germline CDR1 is LNHDA and CDR2 SQIVND (reference sequence). The CDR3 sequence is CASSIRTSGTYNEQFF. CDR3 nucleotides: TGTGCCAGTAGTATACGGACTAGCGGGACCTACAATGAGCAGTTCTTC.

This clone was found a few times. This chain uses TRBV27 with TRBJ1-5; 7 bases are a match to TRBD1. V trimming: 6 bases; J trimming: 4 bases; junction bases outside the gene matches: 9. Germline V gene lookup returns CDR1 MNHEY and CDR2 SMNVEV (reference sequence). CDR3 length: 15 amino acids. Written as DNA, the CDR3 is TGTGCCAGCAGCATGACAGGGAGCAGAAATCAGCCCCAGCATTTT. Its protein product is CASSMTGSRNQPQHF.

This clone has only one observation. The chain couples TRBV7-3 to TRBJ2-2; D gene unclear. The CDR3 is 12 residues long. Looked up from germline, CDR1 is SGHTA and CDR2 is FQGTGA. V gave up 4 bases and J gave up 7 bases, with 7 bases separating them. Written as DNA, the CDR3 is TGTGCCAGCAGCTCGACGGGCGGGGAGCTGTTTTTT. Translation gives CASSSTGGELFF.

The chain has TRBV11-3 and TRBJ2-5; perhaps TRBD2 as D (5 bases). V dropped 0 bases and J dropped 3 bases, with 8 bases sitting between them. In germline, CDR1 is SGHNT, CDR2 YENEEA. This CDR3 comprises 14 residues. Here the CDR3 DNA reads TGTGCCAGCAGCTTAGATGGGCGGGAAGAGACCCAGTACTTC. The encoded protein is CASSLDGREETQYF.

In regard to this clone: The sample contains more than one DNA sequence encoding this CDR3. The V gene is TRBV10-3, the J gene TRBJ1-1; D gene uncertain. The germline CDR1 and CDR2 sequences are ENHRY and SYGVKD. Deletions cut 3 bases from V and 3 bases from J, with 5 bases between. The CDR3 has 12 residues. The CDR3 here is CAISEGDTEAFF. The DNA for the CDR3 is TGTGCCATCAGTGAAGGCGACACTGAAGCTTTCTTT.

J is TRBJ2-7 and V is TRBV28; weak D call: TRBD1 (5 bases). The CDR3 has 18 amino acids. Germline V gene lookup returns CDR1 MDHEN and CDR2 SYDVKM. V shed 1 base and J shed 5 bases, with 24 bases lying between them. The DNA for the CDR3 is TGTGCCAGCAGTTTATACGACCCACAGGCGTACCTCCGTCACGAGCAGTACTTC. Protein: CASSLYDPQAYLRHEQYF.

The V gene is TRBV28, the J gene TRBJ1-1; a weak D match, TRBD1 (5 bases). V lost 10 bases, J lost 0 bases, and 21 bases lay in between. The CDR3 loop spans 16 amino acids. In germline, CDR1 is MDHEN, CDR2 SYDVKM. The CDR3 DNA reads TGTGCCACTTCGCCGGGAAGAGGGGTTATGAACACTGAAGCTTTCTTT. This encodes CATSPGRGVMNTEAFF.

V gene TRBV6-4 combines with J gene TRBJ1-1, with D unresolved. The CDR3 has 13 residues. CDR1 and CDR2 (germline): MRHNA, SNTAGT. The V end was cut by 5 bases, the J end by 5 bases, with 12 bases between. CDR3 sequence: CASSFNIGTEAFF. The CDR3 DNA reads as TGTGCCAGCAGTTTTAACATCGGAACTGAAGCTTTCTTT.

The rearrangement uses TRBV4-3 and TRBJ1-2; D not resolved. Germline CDR1 and CDR2: LGHNA and YSLEER. This CDR3 is built from 16 residues. V dropped 4 bases and J dropped 4 bases, with 19 bases sitting between them. DNA for the CDR3: TGCGCCAGCAGCCCAGAGATCGACCGGGCTACCTATGGCTACACCTTC. The encoded protein is CASSPEIDRATYGYTF.

A single count supports this clone. The genes are TRBV5-1 and TRBJ2-7, with 14 positions matching TRBD2. The ends lost 4 bases at V and 3 bases at J; junction bases unmatched: 12. There are 18 residues in the CDR3. Germline V gene lookup returns CDR1 SGHRS and CDR2 YFSETQ. CDR3 region: CASSPEGRLAGGYYEQYF. In DNA, the CDR3 is TGCGCCAGCAGCCCCGAGGGGAGACTAGCGGGGGGGTACTACGAGCAGTACTTC.

The chain carries TRBV29-1 and TRBJ1-5; TRBD1 is a possible D gene (5 bases). CDR1 and CDR2 from the germline V gene are SQVTM and ANQGSEA. This CDR3 is built from 15 residues. V was pared by 5 bases and J by 0 bases, with 14 bases between. This chain's CDR3 is CSVLVQVNSNQPQHF. DNA for the CDR3: TGCAGCGTTCTGGTACAGGTGAATAGCAATCAGCCCCAGCATTTT.

The CDR3 DNA reads as TGTGCCAGCAGCTTAAGCGAAAACAGCTATGGCTACACCTTC. Translated: CASSLSENSYGYTF. The chain couples TRBV7-3 to TRBJ1-2, with no clear D. Germline CDR1 reads SGHTA; CDR2 reads FQGTGA. The ends were cut back, 1 base at V and 4 bases at J, with 10 bases in the middle. The CDR3 covers 14 residues.

CDR3 in DNA: TGCGCCAGCAGCCATGGTGCGGGGGAGACCTACGAGCAGTACTTC. Amino acid sequence: CASSHGAGETYEQYF. The chain couples TRBV4-3 to TRBJ2-7; 7 bases are a match to TRBD2. The CDR3 has 15 amino acids. Germline values: CDR1 LGHNA, CDR2 YSLEER. After removal of 3 bases from V and 2 bases from J, the junction contained 7 bases not matched to a gene.

The chain couples TRBV19 to TRBJ2-3; tentatively, D is TRBD2 (5 bases). The CDR3 runs to 15 residues. Germline loops: CDR1 LNHDA, CDR2 SQIVND (reference sequence). Trimming cost V 5 bases and J 1 base, with 13 bases left between them. This chain's CDR3 is CASSPGLRGTDTQYF. CDR3 bases: TGTGCCAGTAGTCCCGGACTGCGTGGCACAGATACGCAGTATTTT.

There are a few counts of this clone. This chain links TRBV4-2 with TRBJ1-1; TRBD1 is a possible D gene (5 bases). The V gene's germline CDR1 is LGHNA and CDR2 YNFKEQ. The CDR3 covers 13 residues. V was trimmed by 4 bases and J by 1 base, leaving 7 bases between them. The CDR3, as DNA: TGTGCCAGCAGCCTCGGGGGGAACACTGAAGCTTTCTTT. Its translation: CASSLGGNTEAFF.

The chain has TRBV6-6 and TRBJ1-1; D unclear. Per germline, CDR1 MNHNY and CDR2 SVGAGI (reference sequence). This CDR3 has 14 residues. V dropped 1 base and J dropped 0 bases, with 6 bases sitting between them. The DNA of the CDR3 is TGTGCCAGCAGTTACTTGGATATGAACACTGAAGCTTTCTTT. Amino acids: CASSYLDMNTEAFF.

V is TRBV27 and J is TRBJ2-7; tentatively, D is TRBD1 (5 bases). The CDR3 runs 12 residues. Germline assignment: CDR1 MNHEY and CDR2 SMNVEV (reference sequence). V was shortened by 4 bases and J by 4 bases, with 8 bases between the two germline ends. This chain's CDR3 is CASSSDRYEQYF. The CDR3 nucleotides are TGTGCCAGCAGTTCTGACAGATACGAGCAGTACTTC.

This clone is medium-sized (0.01 to 0.1%). The chain combines TRBV9 with TRBJ1-2, with D hard to call. The CDR3 totals 15 residues. The ends were cut back, 4 bases at V and 5 bases at J, with 18 bases in the middle. Per the germline V gene, CDR1 is SGDLS and CDR2 is YYNGEE. The CDR3 region is CASSFVGSGAYGYTF. The CDR3 DNA reads as TGTGCCAGCAGCTTCGTAGGGTCTGGAGCTTATGGCTACACCTTC.

The CDR3 sequence: CASSLYRGYEQYF. The CDR3 DNA sequence: TGTGCCAGCAGTTTGTACAGGGGCTACGAGCAGTACTTC. The chain uses TRBV28 and TRBJ2-7, with TRBD1 matching 7 bases. J lost 3 bases, V lost 3 bases, and 2 bases had no gene match. The CDR3 has 13 amino acids. Looked up from germline, CDR1 is MDHEN and CDR2 is SYDVKM.